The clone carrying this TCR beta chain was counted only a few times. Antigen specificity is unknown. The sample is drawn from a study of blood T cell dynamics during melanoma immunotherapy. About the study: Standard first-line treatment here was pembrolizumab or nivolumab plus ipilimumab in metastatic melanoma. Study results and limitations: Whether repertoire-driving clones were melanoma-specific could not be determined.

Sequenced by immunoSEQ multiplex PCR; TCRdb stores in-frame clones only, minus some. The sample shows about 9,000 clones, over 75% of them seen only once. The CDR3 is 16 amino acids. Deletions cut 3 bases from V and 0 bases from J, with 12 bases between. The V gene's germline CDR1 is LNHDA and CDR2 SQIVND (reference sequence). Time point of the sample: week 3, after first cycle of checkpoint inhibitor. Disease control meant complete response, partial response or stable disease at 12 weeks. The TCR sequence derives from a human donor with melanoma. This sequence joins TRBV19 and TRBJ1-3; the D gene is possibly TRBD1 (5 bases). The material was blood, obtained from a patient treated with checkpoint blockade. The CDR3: CASSIYTGSSGNTIYF. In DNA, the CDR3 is TGTGCCAGTAGTATTTATACAGGTTCCTCTGGAAACACCATATATTTT.